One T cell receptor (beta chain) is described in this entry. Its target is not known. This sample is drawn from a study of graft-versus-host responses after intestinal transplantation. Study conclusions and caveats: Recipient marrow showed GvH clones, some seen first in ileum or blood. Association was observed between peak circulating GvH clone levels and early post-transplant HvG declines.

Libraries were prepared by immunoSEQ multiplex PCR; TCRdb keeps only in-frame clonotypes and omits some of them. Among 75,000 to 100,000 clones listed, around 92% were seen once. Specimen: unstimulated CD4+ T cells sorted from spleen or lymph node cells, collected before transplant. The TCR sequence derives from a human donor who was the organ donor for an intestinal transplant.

The CDR3 region is CASSEGSGTVYEKLFF. CDR3 DNA sequence: TGTGCCAGCAGTGAAGGATCCGGGACAGTCTATGAAAAACTGTTTTTT. The V call is TRBV6-1, the J call TRBJ1-4; 7 positions agree with TRBD1. V lost 1 base and J lost 6; bases outside the gene matches: 8. The CDR3 length is 16 residues. Germline values: CDR1 MNHNS, CDR2 SASEGT.